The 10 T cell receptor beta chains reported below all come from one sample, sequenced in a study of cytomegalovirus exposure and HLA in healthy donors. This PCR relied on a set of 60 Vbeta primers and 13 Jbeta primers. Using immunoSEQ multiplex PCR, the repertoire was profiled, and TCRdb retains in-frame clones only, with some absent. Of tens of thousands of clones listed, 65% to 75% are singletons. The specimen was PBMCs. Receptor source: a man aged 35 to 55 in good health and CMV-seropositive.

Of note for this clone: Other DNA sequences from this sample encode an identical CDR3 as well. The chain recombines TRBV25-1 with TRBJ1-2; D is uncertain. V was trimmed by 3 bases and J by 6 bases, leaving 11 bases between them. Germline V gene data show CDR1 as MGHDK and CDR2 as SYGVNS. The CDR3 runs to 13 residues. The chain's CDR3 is CASSDSTVNGYTF. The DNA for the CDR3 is TGTGCCAGCAGTGATAGTACGGTCAATGGCTACACCTTC.

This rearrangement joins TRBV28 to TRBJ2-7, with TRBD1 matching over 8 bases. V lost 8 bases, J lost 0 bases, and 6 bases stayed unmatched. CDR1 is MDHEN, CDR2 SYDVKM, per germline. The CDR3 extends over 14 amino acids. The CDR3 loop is CASLQGAPSYEQYF. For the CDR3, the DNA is TGTGCCAGCCTTCAGGGGGCTCCCTCCTACGAGCAGTACTTC.

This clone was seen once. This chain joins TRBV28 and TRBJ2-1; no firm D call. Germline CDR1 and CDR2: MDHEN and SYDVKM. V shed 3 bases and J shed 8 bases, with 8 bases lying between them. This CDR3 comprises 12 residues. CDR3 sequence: CASSFTVYEQFF. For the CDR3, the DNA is TGTGCCAGCAGTTTTACGGTTTATGAGCAGTTCTTC.

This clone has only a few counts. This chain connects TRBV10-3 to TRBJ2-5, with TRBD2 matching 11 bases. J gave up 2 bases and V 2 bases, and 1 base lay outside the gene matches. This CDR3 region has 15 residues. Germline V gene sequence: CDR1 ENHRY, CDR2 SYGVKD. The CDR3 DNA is TGTGCCATCAGTGAGCTAGCGGGGGGACAAGAGACCCAGTACTTC. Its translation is CAISELAGGQETQYF.

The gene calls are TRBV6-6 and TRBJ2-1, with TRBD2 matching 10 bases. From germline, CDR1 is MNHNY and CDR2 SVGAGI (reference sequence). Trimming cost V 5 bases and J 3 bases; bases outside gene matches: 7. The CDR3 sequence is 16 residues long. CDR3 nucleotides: TGTGCCAGCAGTGCGCAGCGGGAGGGCCTCTACAATGAGCAGTTCTTC. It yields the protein CASSAQREGLYNEQFF.

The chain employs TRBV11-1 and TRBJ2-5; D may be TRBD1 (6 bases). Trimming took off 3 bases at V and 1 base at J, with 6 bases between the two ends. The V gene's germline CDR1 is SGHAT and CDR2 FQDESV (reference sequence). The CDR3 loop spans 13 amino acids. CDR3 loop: CASSLDSQETQYF. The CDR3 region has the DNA TGTGCCAGCAGCTTGGACAGCCAAGAGACCCAGTACTTC.

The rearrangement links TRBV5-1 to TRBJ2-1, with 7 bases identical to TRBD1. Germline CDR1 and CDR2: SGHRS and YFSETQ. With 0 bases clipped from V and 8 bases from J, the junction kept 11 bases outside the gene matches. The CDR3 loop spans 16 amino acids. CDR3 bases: TGCGCCAGCAGCTTGGGAGGACAGGCCCTCTCCGATGAGCAGTTCTTC. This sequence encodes CASSLGGQALSDEQFF.

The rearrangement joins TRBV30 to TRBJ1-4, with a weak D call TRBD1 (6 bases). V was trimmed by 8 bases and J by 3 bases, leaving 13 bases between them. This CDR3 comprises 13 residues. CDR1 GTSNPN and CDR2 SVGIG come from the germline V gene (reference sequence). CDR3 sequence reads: CAGTQGPNEKLFF. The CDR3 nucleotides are TGTGCCGGTACACAGGGTCCTAATGAAAAACTGTTTTTT.

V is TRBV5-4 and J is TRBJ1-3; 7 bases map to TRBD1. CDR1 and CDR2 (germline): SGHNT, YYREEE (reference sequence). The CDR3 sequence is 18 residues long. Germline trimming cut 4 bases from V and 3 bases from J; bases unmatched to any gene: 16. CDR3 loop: CASSPSRGYFSGGNTIYF. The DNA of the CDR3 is TGTGCCAGCAGCCCCAGCAGGGGGTACTTTAGCGGTGGAAACACCATATATTTT.

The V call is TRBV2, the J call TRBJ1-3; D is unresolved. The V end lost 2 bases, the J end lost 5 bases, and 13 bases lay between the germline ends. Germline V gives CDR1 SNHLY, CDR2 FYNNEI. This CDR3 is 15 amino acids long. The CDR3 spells CASSEFNMRRNTIYF. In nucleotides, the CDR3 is TGTGCCAGCAGTGAATTTAACATGCGGAGAAACACCATATATTTT.